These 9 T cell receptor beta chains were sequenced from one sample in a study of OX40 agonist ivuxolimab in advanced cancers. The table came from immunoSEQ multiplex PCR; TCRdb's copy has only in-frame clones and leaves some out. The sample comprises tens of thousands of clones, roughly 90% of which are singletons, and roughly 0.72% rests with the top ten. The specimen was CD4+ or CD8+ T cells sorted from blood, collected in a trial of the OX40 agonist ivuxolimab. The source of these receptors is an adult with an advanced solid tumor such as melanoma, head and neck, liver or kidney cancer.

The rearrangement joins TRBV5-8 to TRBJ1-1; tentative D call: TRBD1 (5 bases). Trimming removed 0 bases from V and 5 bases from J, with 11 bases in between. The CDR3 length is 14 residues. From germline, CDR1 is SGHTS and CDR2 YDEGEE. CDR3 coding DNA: TGTGCCAGCAGCTTGGCCGGGGGAAGTACTGAAGCTTTCTTT. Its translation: CASSLAGGSTEAFF.

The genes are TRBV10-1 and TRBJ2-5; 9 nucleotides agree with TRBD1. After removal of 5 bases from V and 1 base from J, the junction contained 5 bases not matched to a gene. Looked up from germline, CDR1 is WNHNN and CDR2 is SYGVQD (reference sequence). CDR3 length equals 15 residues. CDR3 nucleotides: TGCGCCAGCAGTTTGGACAGGGGACGCCAAGAGACCCAGTACTTC. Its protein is CASSLDRGRQETQYF.

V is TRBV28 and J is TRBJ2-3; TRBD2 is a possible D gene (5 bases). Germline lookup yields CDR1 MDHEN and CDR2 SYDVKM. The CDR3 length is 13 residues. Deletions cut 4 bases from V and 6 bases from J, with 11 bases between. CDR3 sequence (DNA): TGTGCCAGCAGTTCCACTAGGGCGGATACGCAGTATTTT. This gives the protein CASSSTRADTQYF.

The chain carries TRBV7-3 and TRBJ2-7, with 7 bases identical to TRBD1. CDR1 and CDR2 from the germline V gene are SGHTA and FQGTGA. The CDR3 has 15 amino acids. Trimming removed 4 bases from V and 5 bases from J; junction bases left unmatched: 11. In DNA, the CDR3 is TGTGCCAGCAGCTGTAGACAGGGATGTTCTCACGAGCAGTACTTC. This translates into CASSCRQGCSHEQYF. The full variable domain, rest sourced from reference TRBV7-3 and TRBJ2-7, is GAGVSQTPSNKVTEKGKYVELRCDPISGHTALYWYRQSLGQGPEFLIYFQGTGAADDSGLPNDRFFAVRPEGSVSTLKIQRTERGDSAVYLCASSCRQGCSHEQYFGPGTRLTVT.

The CDR3 reads CASSRSIDRDGKLFF. The CDR3 DNA sequence: TGTGCCAGCAGCCGGAGCATCGACAGGGATGGAAAACTGTTTTTT. This chain uses TRBV4-2 with TRBJ1-4, with 7 bases lining up with TRBD1. The germline V gene encodes CDR1 LGHNA and CDR2 YNFKEQ. V was pared by 4 bases and J by 10 bases, with 12 bases of the junction left unmatched. This CDR3 spans 15 amino acids.

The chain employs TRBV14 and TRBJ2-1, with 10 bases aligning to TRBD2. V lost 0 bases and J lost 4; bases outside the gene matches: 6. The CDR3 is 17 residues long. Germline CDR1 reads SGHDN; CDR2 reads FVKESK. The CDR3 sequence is CASSQEASGRRYNEQFF. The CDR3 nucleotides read TGTGCCAGCAGCCAAGAGGCTAGCGGGAGAAGATACAATGAGCAGTTCTTC. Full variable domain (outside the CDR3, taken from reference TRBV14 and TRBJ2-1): EAGVTQFPSHSVIEKGQTVTLRCDPISGHDNLYWYRRVMGKEIKFLLHFVKESKQDESGMPNNRFLAERTGGTYSTLKVQPAELEDSGVYFCASSQEASGRRYNEQFFGPGTRLTVL.

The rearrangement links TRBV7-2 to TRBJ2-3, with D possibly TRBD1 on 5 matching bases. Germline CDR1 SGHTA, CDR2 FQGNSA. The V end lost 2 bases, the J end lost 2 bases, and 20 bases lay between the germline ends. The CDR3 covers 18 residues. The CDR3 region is CASSLRWGRGSNTDTQYF. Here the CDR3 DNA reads TGTGCCAGCAGCTTAAGATGGGGAAGGGGTTCCAACACAGATACGCAGTATTTT.

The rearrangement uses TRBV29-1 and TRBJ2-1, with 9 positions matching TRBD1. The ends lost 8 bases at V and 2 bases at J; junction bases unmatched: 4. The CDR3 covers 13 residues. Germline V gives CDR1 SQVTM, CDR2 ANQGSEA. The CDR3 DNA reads TGCAGCACAACAGGGGGCCCCTACAATGAGCAGTTCTTC. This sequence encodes CSTTGGPYNEQFF.

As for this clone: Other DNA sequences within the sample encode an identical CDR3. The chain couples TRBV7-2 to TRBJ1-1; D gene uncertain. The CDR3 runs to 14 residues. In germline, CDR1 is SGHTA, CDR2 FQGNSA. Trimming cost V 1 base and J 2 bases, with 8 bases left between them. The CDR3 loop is CASSLVPGNTEAFF. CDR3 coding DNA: TGTGCCAGCAGCTTAGTTCCGGGAAACACTGAAGCTTTCTTT.